This is a list of T cell receptor beta chains from one sample in a study of blood T cells in healthy people across ages. One entry per CDR3 protein, called by TCRdb with MiXCR from the 5' RACE reads. The data show some 1.1 million distinct CDR3 sequences, 35% to 40% seen once. The material sequenced was blood. All receptors come from a man in his late teens or twenties in good health. The CDR3 runs from the conserved cysteine through the conserved F or W. Each record gives: V gene, clone size, D gene, J gene, CDR3 length, CDR3 protein, CDR3 DNA. D genes are given only for firm matches. Clone size is given for some rows only: seen once, a few or many times, or a class if the clone is expanded.

TRBV3-1,-,-,TRBJ2-3,15,CASSRRARPTDTQYF,TGTGCCAGCAGCCGCCGGGCTCGCCCCACAGATACGCAGTATTTT
TRBV20-1,-,TRBD2,TRBJ2-1,18,CSAFTREASGSSYNEQFF,TGCAGTGCTTTTACTAGAGAGGCTAGCGGGAGCTCCTACAATGAGCAGTTCTTC
TRBV15,-,-,TRBJ2-7,15,CATSRDRQVIYEQYF,TGTGCCACCAGCAGAGATCGACAGGTAATCTACGAGCAGTACTTC
TRBV6-2/TRBV6-3,-,-,TRBJ2-1,13,CASSYEIGVEQFF,TGTGCCAGCAGTTACGAGATCGGGGTAGAGCAGTTCTTC
TRBV12-3/TRBV12-4,few,-,TRBJ1-6,13,CASRPLGNSPLHF,TGTGCCAGCAGACCTCTGGGGAATTCACCCCTCCACTTT
TRBV12-3/TRBV12-4,-,-,TRBJ2-5,13,CASSLYLKETQYF,TGTGCCAGCAGTTTGTACCTAAAAGAGACCCAGTACTTC
TRBV20-1,-,TRBD2,TRBJ2-7,17,CSAVRLAGGPEYNEQYF,TGCAGTGCTGTCAGACTAGCGGGGGGGCCGGAATACAATGAGCAGTACTTC
TRBV6-2/TRBV6-3,-,-,TRBJ2-1,16,CASSYSGQWLGGEQFF,TGTGCCAGCAGTTACTCAGGCCAGTGGCTGGGCGGTGAGCAGTTCTTC
TRBV30,-,-,TRBJ1-2,13,CAWSRAREGGYTF,TGTGCCTGGAGTAGGGCCAGGGAAGGGGGCTACACCTTC
TRBV7-7,-,-,TRBJ2-3,13,CASSAKRGDTQYF,TGTGCTAGCAGCGCCAAGAGGGGTGATACGCAGTATTTT
TRBV2,-,-,TRBJ2-7,14,CASRYGSDQEAQYF,TGTGCCAGCCGATACGGTTCAGACCAAGAGGCCCAGTACTTC
TRBV7-7,-,-,TRBJ2-5,14,CASSPNDRQETQYF,TGTGCTAGCAGCCCAAATGACAGACAAGAGACCCAGTACTTC
TRBV12-3/TRBV12-4,few,-,TRBJ2-1,16,CASRWGSRGWGNEQFF,TGTGCCAGCAGGTGGGGAAGTCGGGGCTGGGGGAATGAGCAGTTCTTC
TRBV2,-,-,TRBJ1-1,16,CASSEMGAFGGTEAFF,TGTGCCAGTAGTGAAATGGGGGCTTTCGGTGGCACTGAAGCTTTCTTT
TRBV20-1,-,TRBD2,TRBJ2-3,16,CSATAGTSGVGDTQYF,TGCAGTGCAACAGCGGGGACTAGCGGGGTCGGAGATACGCAGTATTTT
TRBV20-1,-,-,TRBJ2-7,12,CSAREDSDEQYF,TGCAGTGCTAGAGAGGACTCAGATGAGCAGTACTTC
TRBV27,few,-,TRBJ2-3,14,CASKLGLSTDTQYF,TGTGCCAGCAAACTGGGGCTGAGCACAGATACGCAGTATTTT
TRBV9,-,-,TRBJ1-1,15,CASSPEPSDGSVAFF,TGTGCCAGCAGCCCTGAACCTTCCGACGGATCCGTAGCTTTCTTT
TRBV12-3/TRBV12-4,-,-,TRBJ1-5,13,CASSVDRLLPQHF,TGTGCCAGCAGTGTAGACCGGTTATTGCCCCAGCATTTT
TRBV7-2,-,-,TRBJ1-2,14,CASSLAGRAIGYTF,TGTGCCAGCAGCTTAGCGGGCAGGGCGATAGGCTACACCTTC
TRBV28,few,-,TRBJ2-1,13,CASSFRASNEQFF,TGTGCCAGCAGTTTCCGGGCCAGCAATGAGCAGTTCTTC
TRBV11-2,-,TRBD2,TRBJ2-1,15,CASSRTSGYFNEQFF,TGTGCCAGCAGCCGGACTAGCGGCTACTTCAATGAGCAGTTCTTC
TRBV7-2,-,-,TRBJ1-1,13,CASSPGPEAEAFF,TGTGCCAGCAGCCCGGGCCCTGAGGCTGAAGCTTTCTTT
TRBV20-1,few,TRBD1,TRBJ1-2,13,CSASRDRGKGYTF,TGCAGTGCTAGTAGGGACAGGGGAAAGGGCTACACCTTC
TRBV4-1,few,-,TRBJ1-5,14,CASSPHQGKQPQHF,TGCGCCAGCAGCCCCCACCAGGGAAAACAGCCCCAGCATTTT
TRBV2,-,TRBD1,TRBJ1-6,15,CASRNRTGYVSPLHF,TGTGCCAGCAGAAATCGGACAGGGTACGTTTCACCCCTCCACTTT
TRBV5-5,-,TRBD1,TRBJ1-4,15,CASSPRTGINEKLFF,TGTGCCAGCAGCCCCCGGACAGGGATTAATGAAAAACTGTTTTTT
TRBV20-1,-,TRBD1,TRBJ1-5,12,CSAGDRKMSQHF,TGCAGTGCTGGGGACAGAAAAATGTCCCAGCATTTT
TRBV4-1,many,TRBD2,TRBJ2-1,17,CASSQGPMAGGYNEQFF,TGCGCCAGCAGCCAAGGGCCCATGGCGGGGGGTTACAATGAGCAGTTCTTC
TRBV4-1,few,-,TRBJ1-2,17,CASSQDPGTAATYGYTF,TGCGCCAGCAGCCAAGATCCCGGGACCGCGGCTACCTATGGCTACACCTTC
TRBV10-3,-,-,TRBJ1-2,13,CAISPRGSDGYTF,TGTGCCATCAGCCCCAGGGGATCGGATGGCTACACCTTC
TRBV20-1,few,-,TRBJ1-1,14,CSASFGEGDTEAFF,TGCAGTGCTAGTTTCGGGGAAGGGGACACTGAAGCTTTCTTT
TRBV27,-,TRBD2,TRBJ2-7,17,CASSFHRLGGRNDEQYF,TGTGCCAGCAGTTTCCACCGGTTGGGGGGGAGAAACGACGAGCAGTACTTC
TRBV5-1,-,-,TRBJ1-1,14,CASSPGMVSAEAFF,TGCGCCAGCAGCCCCGGGATGGTGAGTGCTGAAGCTTTCTTT
TRBV4-3,-,-,TRBJ2-2,15,CASSQEFQNTGELFF,TGCGCCAGCAGCCAAGAGTTCCAGAACACCGGGGAGCTGTTTTTT
TRBV6-5,few,-,TRBJ1-2,13,CASSYLGYNGYTF,TGTGCCAGCAGTTACCTGGGCTATAATGGCTACACCTTC
TRBV3-1,-,-,TRBJ2-5,14,CASSLRDTKETQYF,TGTGCCAGCAGCCTCCGGGACACTAAAGAGACCCAGTACTTC
TRBV6-1,-,-,TRBJ2-4,13,CARPRTGGDIQYF,TGTGCCAGACCGAGGACAGGAGGGGACATTCAGTACTTC
TRBV4-3,few,TRBD2,TRBJ2-3,17,CASSQDFLAGGTDTQYF,TGCGCCAGCAGCCAAGATTTCCTAGCGGGGGGCACAGATACGCAGTATTTT
TRBV2,few,-,TRBJ1-2,15,CASSVGVGRNYGYTF,TGTGCCAGCAGTGTAGGGGTGGGACGGAACTATGGCTACACCTTC
TRBV7-9,-,-,TRBJ1-5,16,CASSPRERSGNQLQHF,TGTGCCAGCAGCCCCCGGGAGAGATCGGGCAATCAGCTCCAGCATTTT
TRBV5-1,-,-,TRBJ2-3,14,CASSSITGTDTQYF,TGCGCCAGCAGCTCCATAACGGGCACAGATACGCAGTATTTT
TRBV6-1,-,TRBD2,TRBJ2-3,17,CASRPGLAGGLADTQYF,TGTGCCAGCAGACCCGGACTAGCGGGGGGGCTGGCAGATACGCAGTATTTT
TRBV12-3/TRBV12-4,-,-,TRBJ2-6,14,CASRAYSGANVLTF,TGTGCCAGCAGAGCTTACTCTGGGGCCAACGTCCTGACTTTC
TRBV6-5,once,-,TRBJ1-1,15,CASMGGEDRNTEAFF,TGTGCCAGCATGGGGGGAGAAGATAGGAACACTGAAGCTTTCTTT
TRBV14,-,TRBD1,TRBJ1-1,17,CASSQVAGRGLKTEAFF,TGTGCCAGCAGCCAAGTTGCGGGGAGGGGGCTCAAGACTGAAGCTTTCTTT
TRBV10-3,-,TRBD2,TRBJ2-3,15,CAILRGDLSTATQYF,TGTGCCATCCTCCGGGGGGACTTAAGCACAGCTACGCAGTATTTT
TRBV27,-,TRBD2,TRBJ2-3,16,CASSPLRASGADTQYF,TGTGCCAGCAGTCCGCTGAGGGCTAGCGGGGCGGATACGCAGTATTTT
TRBV4-1,-,-,TRBJ2-6,14,CASSPLNGANVLTF,TGCGCCAGCAGCCCACTCAACGGGGCCAACGTCCTGACTTTC
TRBV9,few,-,TRBJ1-1,15,CASSVDSTGDTEAFF,TGTGCCAGCAGCGTAGACAGTACCGGTGACACTGAAGCTTTCTTT
TRBV20-1,-,TRBD1,TRBJ1-5,15,CSATSSGGSNQPQHF,TGCAGTGCTACCTCGTCAGGGGGTAGCAATCAGCCCCAGCATTTT
TRBV11-2,-,-,TRBJ2-3,16,CASSLDRPGGTDTQYF,TGTGCCAGCAGCTTAGATCGGCCAGGGGGGACAGATACGCAGTATTTT
TRBV6-5,few,-,TRBJ2-7,14,CASSYGDSYNEQYF,TGTGCCAGCAGTTATGGGGACTCTTACAATGAGCAGTACTTC
TRBV30,few,TRBD1,TRBJ1-2,13,CAWSVKGQDGYTF,TGTGCCTGGAGTGTGAAGGGACAGGATGGCTACACCTTC
TRBV29-1,-,TRBD1,TRBJ1-4,16,CSVKSQGAATNEKLFF,TGCAGCGTGAAATCACAGGGGGCTGCGACTAATGAAAAACTGTTTTTT
TRBV20-1,few,-,TRBJ1-1,13,CSARVSWNTEAFF,TGCAGTGCTAGAGTTTCGTGGAACACTGAAGCTTTCTTT
TRBV10-3,-,-,TRBJ2-2,15,CAISESRGIVGELFF,TGTGCCATCAGTGAGTCACGAGGGATCGTAGGGGAGCTGTTTTTT
TRBV6-1,-,-,TRBJ2-2,15,CASTKPRDHTGELFF,TGTGCCAGCACCAAACCTAGGGACCACACCGGGGAGCTGTTTTTT
TRBV29-1,few,-,TRBJ1-1,10,CSVHGCEAFF,TGCAGCGTCCACGGGTGTGAAGCTTTCTTT